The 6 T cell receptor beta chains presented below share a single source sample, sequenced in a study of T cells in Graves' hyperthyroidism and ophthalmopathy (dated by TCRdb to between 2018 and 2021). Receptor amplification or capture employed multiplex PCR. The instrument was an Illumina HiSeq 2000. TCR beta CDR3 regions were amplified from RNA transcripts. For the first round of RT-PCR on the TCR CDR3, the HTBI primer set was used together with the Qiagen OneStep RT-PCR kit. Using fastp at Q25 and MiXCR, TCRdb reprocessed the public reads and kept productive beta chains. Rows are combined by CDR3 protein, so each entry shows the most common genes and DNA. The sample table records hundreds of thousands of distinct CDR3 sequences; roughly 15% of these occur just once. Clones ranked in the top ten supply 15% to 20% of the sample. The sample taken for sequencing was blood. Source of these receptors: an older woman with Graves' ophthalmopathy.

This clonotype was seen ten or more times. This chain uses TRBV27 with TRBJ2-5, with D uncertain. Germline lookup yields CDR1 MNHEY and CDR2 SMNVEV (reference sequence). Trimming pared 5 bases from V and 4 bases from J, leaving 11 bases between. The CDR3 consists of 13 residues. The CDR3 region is CASSPGSGETQYF. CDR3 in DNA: TGTGCCAGCAGTCCCGGATCGGGAGAGACCCAGTACTTC.

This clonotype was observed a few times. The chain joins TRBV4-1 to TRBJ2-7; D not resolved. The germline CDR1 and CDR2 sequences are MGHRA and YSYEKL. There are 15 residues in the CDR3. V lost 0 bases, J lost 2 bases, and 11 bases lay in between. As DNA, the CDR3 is TGCGCCAGCAGCCAAGAAATTAGGGCAGCCTACGAGCAGTACTTC. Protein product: CASSQEIRAAYEQYF.

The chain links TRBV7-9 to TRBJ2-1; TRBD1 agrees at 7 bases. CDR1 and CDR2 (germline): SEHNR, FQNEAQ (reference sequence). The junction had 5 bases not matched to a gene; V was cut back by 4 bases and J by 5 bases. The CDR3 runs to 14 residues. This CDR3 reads CASSSRDSNNEQFF. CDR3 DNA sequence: TGTGCCAGCAGCTCCCGGGACAGCAACAATGAGCAGTTCTTC.

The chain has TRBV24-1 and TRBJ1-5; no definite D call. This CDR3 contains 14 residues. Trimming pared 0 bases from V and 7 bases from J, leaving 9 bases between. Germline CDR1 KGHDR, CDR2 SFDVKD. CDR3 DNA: TGTGCCACCAGTGATTTGTCCAGTTGGCAGCCCCAGCATTTT. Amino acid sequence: CATSDLSSWQPQHF.

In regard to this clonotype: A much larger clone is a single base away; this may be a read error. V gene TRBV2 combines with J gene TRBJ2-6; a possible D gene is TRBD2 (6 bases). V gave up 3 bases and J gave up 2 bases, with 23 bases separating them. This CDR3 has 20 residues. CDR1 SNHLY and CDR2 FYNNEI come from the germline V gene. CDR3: CASSEAGLGFSVPGANVLTF. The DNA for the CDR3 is TGTGCCAGCAGTGAGGCGGGGCTAGGTTTTTCAGTCCCTGGGGCCAACGTCCTGACTTTC.

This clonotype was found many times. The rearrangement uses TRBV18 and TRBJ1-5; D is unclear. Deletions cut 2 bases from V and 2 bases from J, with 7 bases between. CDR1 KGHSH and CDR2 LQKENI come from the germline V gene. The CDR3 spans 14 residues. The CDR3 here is CASSPSNGNQPQHF. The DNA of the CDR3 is TGTGCCAGCTCACCATCGAATGGCAATCAGCCCCAGCATTTT.